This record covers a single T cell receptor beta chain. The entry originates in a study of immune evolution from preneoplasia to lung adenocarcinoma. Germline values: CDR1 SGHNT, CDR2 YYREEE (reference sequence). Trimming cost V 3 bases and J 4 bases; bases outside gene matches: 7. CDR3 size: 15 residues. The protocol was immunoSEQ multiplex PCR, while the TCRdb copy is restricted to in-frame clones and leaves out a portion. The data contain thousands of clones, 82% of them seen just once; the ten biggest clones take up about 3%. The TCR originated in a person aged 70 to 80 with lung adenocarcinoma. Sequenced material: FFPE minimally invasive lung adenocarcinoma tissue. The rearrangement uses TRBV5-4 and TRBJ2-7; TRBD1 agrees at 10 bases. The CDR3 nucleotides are TGTGCCAGCAGCTCCCCGGGACAGGGGTCATACGAGCAGTACTTC. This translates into CASSSPGQGSYEQYF.